This entry lists 32 T cell receptor beta chains sequenced from one sample in a study of T cell responses to AZD1222 COVID-19 vaccine. Libraries were prepared by immunoSEQ multiplex PCR; TCRdb keeps only in-frame clonotypes and omits some of them. Here the sample spans some 130,000 clones, more than 80% being singletons. The source was peripheral blood, collected on day 0 of AZD1222 vaccination. These receptor sequences come from an adult in good health.

The chain employs TRBV18 and TRBJ2-5, with D possibly being TRBD2 (6 bases). Trimming stripped 3 bases from V and 4 bases from J, with 9 bases between. The CDR3 is 13 amino acids. Germline CDR1 and CDR2: KGHSH and LQKENI. For the CDR3, the DNA is TGTGCCAGCTCACCCAGGAGGGGAGAGACCCAGTACTTC. Translating it yields CASSPRRGETQYF.

The chain uses TRBV9 and TRBJ1-2; D gene unclear. The CDR3 loop spans 14 amino acids. Looked up from germline, CDR1 is SGDLS and CDR2 is YYNGEE. Trimming left V 0 bases short and J 5 bases short, with 11 bases between. The CDR3 nucleotides read TGTGCCAGCAGCGTAGGCACCCCGTTATATGGCTACACCTTC. Translated: CASSVGTPLYGYTF.

The chain employs TRBV7-8 and TRBJ2-1, with 10 bases fitting TRBD2. V shed 7 bases and J 1 base; nucleotides not matched to a gene: 7. This CDR3 spans 16 amino acids. Germline values: CDR1 SGHVS, CDR2 FQNEAQ. CDR3 protein: CASKEASGGSYNEQFF. CDR3 nucleotides: TGTGCCAGCAAGGAAGCTAGCGGGGGATCCTACAATGAGCAGTTCTTC.

The V and J genes are TRBV3-1 (or the pseudogene TRBV3-2) and TRBJ1-3; weak D call: TRBD1 (5 bases). The V gene's germline CDR1 is LGHDT and CDR2 YNNKEL (reference sequence). CDR3 length: 14 amino acids. V shed 8 bases and J shed 7 bases, with 18 bases lying between them. CDR3 protein: CASSSVGQANTIYF. The CDR3 DNA is TGTGCCAGCTCCTCCGTGGGGCAGGCGAACACCATATATTTT.

The rearrangement links TRBV5-6 to TRBJ1-5; D might be TRBD1 (5 bases). V gave up 0 bases and J gave up 0 bases, with 7 bases separating them. The CDR3 has 15 amino acids. In germline, CDR1 is SGHDT, CDR2 YYEEEE. The CDR3 DNA reads TGTGCCAGCAGCTTGGGTGGGACTAGCAATCAGCCCCAGCATTTT. This codes for CASSLGGTSNQPQHF.

The chain employs TRBV7-9 and TRBJ2-2, with D uncertain. Trimming stripped 1 base from V and 4 bases from J, with 4 bases between. Germline CDR1 is SEHNR and CDR2 is FQNEAQ (reference sequence). The CDR3 is made up of 13 amino acids. CDR3 DNA: TGTGCCAGCAGCTTAGAGGGCACCGGGGAGCTGTTTTTT. It specifies CASSLEGTGELFF.

V and J are TRBV24-1 and TRBJ2-1; the match to TRBD1 covers 9 bases. This CDR3 spans 17 amino acids. CDR1 and CDR2 (germline): KGHDR, SFDVKD. With 3 bases clipped from V and 7 bases from J, the junction kept 12 bases outside the gene matches. The CDR3 loop is CATSDVKRTGVRNEQFF. In DNA, the CDR3 is TGTGCCACCAGTGATGTGAAACGGACAGGGGTAAGAAATGAGCAGTTCTTC.

The chain joins TRBV11-3 to TRBJ2-1, with TRBD2 matching 8 bases. CDR3 length: 14 residues. CDR1 SGHNT and CDR2 YENEEA come from the germline V gene. V was pared by 5 bases and J by 5 bases, with 5 bases of the junction left unmatched. This CDR3 is CASSPGGPNNEQFF. As DNA, the CDR3 is TGTGCCAGCAGCCCGGGGGGGCCAAACAATGAGCAGTTCTTC.

This clone was detected only a few times. The chain carries TRBV28 and TRBJ2-2; the match to TRBD1 covers 9 bases. The CDR3 spans 15 residues. Trimming cost V 6 bases and J 2 bases; bases outside gene matches: 4. Germline CDR1 and CDR2: MDHEN and SYDVKM. CDR3 in DNA: TGTGCCAGCAGGGGGGGACAGGGAAACACCGGGGAGCTGTTTTTT. This translates into CASRGGQGNTGELFF. Supplemented by reference TRBV28 and TRBJ2-2, the full variable domain reads DVKVTQSSRYLVKRTGEKVFLECVQDMDHENMFWYRQDPGLGLRLIYFSYDVKMKEKGDIPEGYSVSREKKERFSLILESASTNQTSMYLCASRGGQGNTGELFFGEGSRLTVL.

The V call is TRBV5-6, the J call TRBJ1-2; D remains ambiguous. Germline V CDR1 and CDR2: SGHDT, YYEEEE. Between the trimmed V and J ends, which lost 0 bases and 2 bases, there was a span of 11 bases. This CDR3 region has 15 residues. The chain's CDR3 is CASSLAGSENYGYTF. CDR3 in DNA: TGTGCCAGCAGCTTGGCGGGCAGCGAGAACTATGGCTACACCTTC.

This chain joins TRBV28 and TRBJ1-4, with D hard to call. The germline V gene has CDR1 MDHEN and CDR2 SYDVKM. The CDR3 consists of 14 residues. V lost 1 base to trimming and J lost 8 bases, with 11 bases between them. The CDR3 protein is CASSLYGVREKLFF. CDR3 nucleotides: TGTGCCAGCAGTTTATACGGGGTCCGGGAAAAACTGTTTTTT.

In its sample, this clone was seen a few times. This chain connects TRBV5-6 to TRBJ1-3, with D tentatively TRBD1 (5 bases). The V end was cut by 1 base, the J end by 4 bases, with 9 bases between. The CDR3 runs 14 residues. Germline V CDR1 and CDR2: SGHDT, YYEEEE. The CDR3 DNA is TGTGCCAGCAGCTTGCAGGGTAGGGGAAACACCATATATTTT. Protein: CASSLQGRGNTIYF.

The chain joins TRBV28 to TRBJ2-1; D remains unclear. V lost 4 bases, J lost 8 bases, and 9 bases lay in between. CDR3 length: 12 residues. Germline values: CDR1 MDHEN, CDR2 SYDVKM. CDR3 protein: CASSSSWDEQFF. Written as DNA, the CDR3 is TGTGCCAGCAGTTCGAGTTGGGATGAGCAGTTCTTC.

The V call is TRBV7-3, the J call TRBJ2-3; D is tentatively TRBD1 or TRBD2 (5 bases each). The germline V and J ends were trimmed by 1 base and 2 bases, with 10 bases remaining between them. The CDR3 loop spans 15 amino acids. CDR1 is SGHTA and CDR2 is FQGTGA in the germline V gene. The CDR3 is CASSLRGEITDTQYF. CDR3 sequence (DNA): TGTGCCAGCAGCTTAAGAGGGGAAATCACAGATACGCAGTATTTT.

The chain couples TRBV4-1 to TRBJ2-1; no definite D call. Germline V gene data show CDR1 as MGHRA and CDR2 as YSYEKL. This CDR3 has 18 amino acids. Trimming removed 0 bases at V and 0 bases at J, with 15 bases between. CDR3 coding DNA: TGCGCCAGCAGCCAAGATGGCCCACCGGACCGCTCCTACAATGAGCAGTTCTTC. Protein sequence: CASSQDGPPDRSYNEQFF.

The chain uses TRBV5-1 and TRBJ1-2, with D hard to call. CDR1 and CDR2 from the germline V gene are SGHRS and YFSETQ. Deletions cut 0 bases from V and 8 bases from J, with 11 bases between. This CDR3 is built from 13 residues. The CDR3 protein is CASSLGAGSGYTF. CDR3 nucleotides: TGCGCCAGCAGCTTGGGGGCCGGGAGCGGCTACACCTTC.

The V gene is TRBV2, the J gene TRBJ1-1; D is unresolved. CDR1 is SNHLY, CDR2 FYNNEI, per germline. The CDR3 consists of 14 residues. The V gene lost 4 bases and the J gene lost 10 bases, with 19 bases spanning the gap. This CDR3 reads CASSVGQRREGAFF. The CDR3 DNA reads TGTGCCAGCAGTGTGGGTCAAAGAAGAGAGGGAGCTTTCTTT.

The rearrangement links TRBV27 to TRBJ1-5; D might be TRBD1 (6 bases). CDR1 is MNHEY, CDR2 SMNVEV, per germline (reference sequence). The V gene lost 3 bases and the J gene lost 6 bases, with 9 bases spanning the gap. The CDR3 contains 13 residues. The CDR3 DNA sequence: TGTGCCAGCAGTTTCGGGGGGCGTCAGCCCCAGCATTTT. Translated: CASSFGGRQPQHF.

The chain recombines TRBV12-3 or TRBV12-4 with TRBJ2-3, with 8 bases fitting TRBD2. The CDR3 extends over 12 amino acids. The junction had 1 base not matched to a gene; V was cut back by 5 bases and J by 6 bases. The CDR3 nucleotides are TGTGCCAGCAGTCAGCGGGGGGATACGCAGTATTTT. Translation: CASSQRGDTQYF.

This clone was counted a few times. V is TRBV19 and J is TRBJ2-1; TRBD2 matches at 7 bases. V was clipped by 3 bases and J by 5 bases; unmatched bases: 4. CDR1 and CDR2 (germline): LNHDA, SQIVND (reference sequence). The CDR3 is 14 amino acids. The CDR3 protein is CASSIAGEHNEQFF. CDR3 sequence (DNA): TGTGCCAGTAGTATTGCGGGGGAGCACAATGAGCAGTTCTTC.

V is TRBV27 and J is TRBJ1-1; D possibly corresponds to TRBD1 (5 bases). Trimming took 10 bases from V and 4 from J, leaving 13 bases between them. This CDR3 comprises 12 residues. Germline V gene data show CDR1 as MNHEY and CDR2 as SMNVEV (reference sequence). This CDR3 reads CATRGTATEAFF. The CDR3 DNA sequence: TGTGCCACTAGGGGTACAGCCACTGAAGCTTTCTTT.

DNA of the CDR3: TGTGCCAGCAGTGAAGCGGGGTGGGTGAGCAATGAAAAACTGTTTTTT. This translates into CASSEAGWVSNEKLFF. This chain joins TRBV6-1 and TRBJ1-4; D unresolved. V was clipped by 0 bases and J by 5 bases, with 13 bases between them. This CDR3 contains 16 residues. The germline CDR1 and CDR2 sequences are MNHNS and SASEGT.

The chain uses TRBV6-5 and TRBJ2-1; possible D gene TRBD2, 5 bases. The V gene lost 0 bases and the J gene lost 7 bases, with 10 bases spanning the gap. Germline CDR1 and CDR2: MNHEY and SVGAGI. The length of the CDR3 is 14 residues. The CDR3 nucleotides read TGTGCCAGCAGTTACTCCCCTAGCAGAAATGAGCAGTTCTTC. Translated: CASSYSPSRNEQFF.

This clone has only a few counts. This chain joins TRBV11-1 and TRBJ1-6; 8 positions match TRBD1. The J segment lost 5 bases and the V segment lost 5 bases, leaving 2 bases of the junction unmatched. There are 14 residues in the CDR3. Germline lookup yields CDR1 SGHAT and CDR2 FQDESV (reference sequence). The CDR3 reads CASSRQGNNSPLHF. In DNA, the CDR3 is TGTGCCAGCAGCCGACAGGGGAATAATTCACCCCTCCACTTT.

CDR3 in amino acids: CASMHGTPNYEQYF. CDR3 nucleotides: TGTGCCAGCATGCACGGGACTCCAAACTACGAGCAGTACTTC. V is TRBV28 and J is TRBJ2-7; D possibly corresponds to TRBD2 (6 bases). Per germline, CDR1 MDHEN and CDR2 SYDVKM. The CDR3 runs to 14 residues. V lost 7 bases, J lost 3 bases, and 16 bases lay in between.

The rearrangement links TRBV7-3 to TRBJ2-5; 11 bases line up with TRBD2. The germline CDR1 and CDR2 sequences are SGHTA and FQGTGA. This CDR3 spans 15 amino acids. The trim removed 4 bases at V and 4 bases at J, leaving 5 bases unmatched. The CDR3 loop is CASSYSGGAGETQYF. CDR3 sequence (DNA): TGTGCCAGCAGCTATAGCGGGGGGGCGGGAGAGACCCAGTACTTC.

The chain employs TRBV5-1 and TRBJ2-2; perhaps TRBD1 as D (6 bases). The CDR3 runs to 14 residues. Trimming removed 6 bases from V and 5 bases from J, with 14 bases in between. Germline lookup yields CDR1 SGHRS and CDR2 YFSETQ. Here the CDR3 reads CASTLTGSTGELFF. The CDR3, as DNA: TGCGCCAGCACCCTTACAGGGAGTACCGGGGAGCTGTTTTTT. Looking up the rest from reference TRBV5-1 and TRBJ2-2 gives the full variable domain: KAGVTQTPRYLIKTRGQQVTLSCSPISGHRSVSWYQQTPGQGLQFLFEYFSETQRNKGNFPGRFSGRQFSNSRSEMNVSTLELGDSALYLCASTLTGSTGELFFGEGSRLTVL.

The chain employs TRBV7-9 and TRBJ2-5; D possibly corresponds to TRBD2 (6 bases). The CDR3 has 14 amino acids. CDR1 is SEHNR, CDR2 FQNEAQ, per germline (reference sequence). V lost 5 bases and J 1 base, leaving 11 bases between the germline ends. In DNA, the CDR3 is TGTGCCAGCAGCCCCCGGGAGACCCAAGAGACCCAGTACTTC. Residues: CASSPRETQETQYF.

The gene calls are TRBV13 and TRBJ2-3; D might be TRBD1 (5 bases). The ends were cut back, 1 base at V and 2 bases at J, with 10 bases in the middle. The CDR3 extends over 15 amino acids. CDR1 and CDR2 from the germline V gene are PRHDT and FYEKMQ (reference sequence). CDR3 sequence reads: CASSLVDSYTDTQYF. The CDR3, as DNA: TGTGCCAGCAGCTTAGTTGACAGTTACACAGATACGCAGTATTTT.

The CDR3 DNA reads as TGTGCCAGTAATGGTCCCTTCGATGGCTACACCTTC. Protein product: CASNGPFDGYTF. The rearrangement links TRBV19 to TRBJ1-2; D is unclear. CDR1 and CDR2 (germline): LNHDA, SQIVND (reference sequence). With 7 bases removed from V and 6 bases from J, the gap between germline ends came to 12 bases. This CDR3 spans 12 amino acids.

The chain is built from TRBV6-6 and TRBJ2-6, with 10 bases fitting TRBD1. The CDR3 loop spans 17 amino acids. Germline values: CDR1 MNHNY, CDR2 SVGAGI (reference sequence). V lost 5 bases to trimming and J lost 2 bases; unmatched junction nucleotides: 6. The CDR3 region is CASSRTTGGAGANVLTF. The CDR3, as DNA: TGTGCCAGCAGTCGAACGACAGGGGGCGCTGGGGCCAACGTCCTGACTTTC.

The chain has TRBV27 and TRBJ1-5; no clear D gene. V was clipped by 2 bases and J by 4 bases, with 6 bases between them. The CDR3 length is 13 residues. Germline CDR1 is MNHEY and CDR2 is SMNVEV (reference sequence). The CDR3: CASSLSLNQPQHF. The CDR3 DNA reads TGTGCCAGCAGTTTAAGTCTGAATCAGCCCCAGCATTTT.